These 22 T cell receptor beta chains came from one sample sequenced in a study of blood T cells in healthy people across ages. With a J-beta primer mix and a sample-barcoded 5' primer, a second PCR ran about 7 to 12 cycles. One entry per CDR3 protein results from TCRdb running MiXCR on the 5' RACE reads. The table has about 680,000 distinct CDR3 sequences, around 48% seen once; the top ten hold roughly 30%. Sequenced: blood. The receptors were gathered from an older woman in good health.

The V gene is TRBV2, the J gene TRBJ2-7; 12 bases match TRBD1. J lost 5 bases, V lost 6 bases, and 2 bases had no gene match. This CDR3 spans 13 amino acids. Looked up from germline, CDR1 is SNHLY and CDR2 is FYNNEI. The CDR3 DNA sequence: TGTGCCAGCAGGGGGACAGGGGGCCACGAGCAGTACTTC. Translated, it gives CASRGTGGHEQYF.

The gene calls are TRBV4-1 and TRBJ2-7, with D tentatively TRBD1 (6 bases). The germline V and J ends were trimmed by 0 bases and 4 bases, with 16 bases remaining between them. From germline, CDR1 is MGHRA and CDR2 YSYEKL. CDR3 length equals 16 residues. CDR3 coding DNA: TGCGCCAGCAGCCAAGACAGAGGGATCCAGGGGTACGAGCAGTACTTC. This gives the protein CASSQDRGIQGYEQYF.

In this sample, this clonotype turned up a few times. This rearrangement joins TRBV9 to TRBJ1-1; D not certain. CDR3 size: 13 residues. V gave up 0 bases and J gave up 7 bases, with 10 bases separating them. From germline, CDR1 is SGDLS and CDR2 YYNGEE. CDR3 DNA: TGTGCCAGCAGCGTAGGGGGAGGAGGTGAAGCTTTCTTT. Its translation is CASSVGGGGEAFF.

CDR3 nucleotide sequence: TGCGCCAGCAGTCCCAGGGTGGGAGGCTATGGCTACACCTTC. Its translation is CASSPRVGGYGYTF. This rearrangement joins TRBV10-1 to TRBJ1-2, with a possible D match to TRBD1 (5 bases). Deletions cut 5 bases from V and 4 bases from J, with 14 bases between. Germline V gives CDR1 WNHNN, CDR2 SYGVQD (reference sequence). The CDR3 has 14 amino acids.

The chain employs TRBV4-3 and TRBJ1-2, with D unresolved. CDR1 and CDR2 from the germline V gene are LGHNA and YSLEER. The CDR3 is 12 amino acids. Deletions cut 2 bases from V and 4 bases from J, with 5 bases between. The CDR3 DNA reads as TGCGCCAGCAGCCAATGGGGCTATGGCTACACCTTC. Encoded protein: CASSQWGYGYTF.

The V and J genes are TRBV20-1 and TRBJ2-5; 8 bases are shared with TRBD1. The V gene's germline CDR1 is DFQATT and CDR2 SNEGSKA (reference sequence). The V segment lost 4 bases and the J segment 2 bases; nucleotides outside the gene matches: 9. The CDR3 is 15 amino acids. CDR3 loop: CSANPRTGRQETQYF. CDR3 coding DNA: TGCAGTGCTAACCCCCGGACAGGGAGGCAAGAGACCCAGTACTTC.

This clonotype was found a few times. The DNA of the CDR3 is TGCAGTGCTCTGGGACTAGCGGGAGGGCCCCGAGTTCGAGAGACCCAGTACTTC. Translating gives CSALGLAGGPRVRETQYF. The chain links TRBV20-1 to TRBJ2-5; 16 positions match TRBD2. This CDR3 contains 18 residues. Unmatched junction bases numbered 13, after V lost 5 bases and J lost 4 bases. Germline V gene lookup returns CDR1 DFQATT and CDR2 SNEGSKA (reference sequence).

The CDR3 DNA sequence: TGTGCCAGCAGTAATGGGGCCAAACTAGCGGGATCCCAAGAGACCCAGTACTTC. This sequence encodes CASSNGAKLAGSQETQYF. The V call is TRBV25-1, the J call TRBJ2-5; 10 bases align to TRBD2. The CDR3 contains 18 residues. The germline gives CDR1 MGHDK, CDR2 SYGVNS. After removal of 5 bases from V and 1 base from J, the junction contained 13 bases not matched to a gene.

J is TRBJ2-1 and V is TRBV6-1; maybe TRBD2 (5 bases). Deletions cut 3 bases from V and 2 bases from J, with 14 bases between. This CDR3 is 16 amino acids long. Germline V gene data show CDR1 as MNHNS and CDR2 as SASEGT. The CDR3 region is CASSDRGGRTYNEQFF. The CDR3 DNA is TGTGCCAGCAGTGACCGTGGCGGGCGAACCTACAATGAGCAGTTCTTC.

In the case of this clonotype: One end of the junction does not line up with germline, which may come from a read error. CDR3 protein: CAGSQEGRIQFF. In nucleotides, the CDR3 is TGTGCCGGCAGCCAAGAGGGGCGGATCCAGTTCTTC. The rearrangement links TRBV3-1 to TRBJ2-1; D assignment may be TRBD1 or TRBD2 (5 bases each). CDR1 is LGHDT and CDR2 is YNNKEL in the germline V gene (reference sequence). The length of the CDR3 is 12 residues.

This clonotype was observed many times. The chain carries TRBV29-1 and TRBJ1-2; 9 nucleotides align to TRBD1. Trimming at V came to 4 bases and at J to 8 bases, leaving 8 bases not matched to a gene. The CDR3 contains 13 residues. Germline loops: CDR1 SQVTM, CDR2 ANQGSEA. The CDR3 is CSVAPGQGIGYTF. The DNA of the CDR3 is TGCAGCGTTGCACCAGGACAGGGGATAGGCTACACCTTC.

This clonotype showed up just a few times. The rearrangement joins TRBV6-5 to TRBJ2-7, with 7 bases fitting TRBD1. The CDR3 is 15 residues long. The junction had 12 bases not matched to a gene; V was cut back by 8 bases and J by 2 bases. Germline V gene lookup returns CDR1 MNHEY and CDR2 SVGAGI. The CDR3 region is CASALRQGRAYEQYF. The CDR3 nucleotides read TGTGCCAGCGCACTAAGACAGGGTAGGGCCTACGAGCAGTACTTC.

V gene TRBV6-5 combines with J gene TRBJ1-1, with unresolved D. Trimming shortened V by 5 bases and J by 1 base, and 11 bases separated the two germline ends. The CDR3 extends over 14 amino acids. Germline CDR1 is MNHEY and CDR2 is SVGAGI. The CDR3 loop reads CASSGRGGNTEAFF. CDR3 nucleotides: TGTGCCAGCAGTGGACGCGGAGGGAACACTGAAGCTTTCTTT.

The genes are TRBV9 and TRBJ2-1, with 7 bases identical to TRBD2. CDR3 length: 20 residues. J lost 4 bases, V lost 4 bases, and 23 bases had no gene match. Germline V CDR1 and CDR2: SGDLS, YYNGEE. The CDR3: CASSPSLQGWASGRYNEQFF. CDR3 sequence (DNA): TGTGCCAGCAGCCCGAGCCTCCAGGGATGGGCTAGCGGAAGATACAATGAGCAGTTCTTC.

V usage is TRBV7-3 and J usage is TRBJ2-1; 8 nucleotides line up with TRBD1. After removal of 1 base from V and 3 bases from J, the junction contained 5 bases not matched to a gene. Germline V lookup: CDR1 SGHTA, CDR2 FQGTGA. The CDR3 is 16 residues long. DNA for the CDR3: TGTGCCAGCAGCTTAATAGGGACAGGTGGCTACAATGAGCAGTTCTTC. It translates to CASSLIGTGGYNEQFF.

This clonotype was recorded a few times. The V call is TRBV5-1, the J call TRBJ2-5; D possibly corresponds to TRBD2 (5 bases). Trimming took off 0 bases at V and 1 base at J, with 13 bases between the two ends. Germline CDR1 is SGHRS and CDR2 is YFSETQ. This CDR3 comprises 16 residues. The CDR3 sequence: CASSLGTLALQETQYF. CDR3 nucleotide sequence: TGCGCCAGCAGCTTGGGAACGCTAGCACTCCAAGAGACCCAGTACTTC.

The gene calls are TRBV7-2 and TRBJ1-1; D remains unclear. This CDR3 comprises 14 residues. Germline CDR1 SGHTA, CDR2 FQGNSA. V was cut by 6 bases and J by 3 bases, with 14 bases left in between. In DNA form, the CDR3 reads TGTGCCAGCAGACCAGACCGATCCGACACTGAAGCTTTCTTT. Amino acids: CASRPDRSDTEAFF.

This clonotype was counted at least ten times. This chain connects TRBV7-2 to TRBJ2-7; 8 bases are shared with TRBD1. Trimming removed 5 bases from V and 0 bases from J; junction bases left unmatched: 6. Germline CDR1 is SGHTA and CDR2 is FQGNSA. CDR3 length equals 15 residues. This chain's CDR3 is CASSARTGSSYEQYF. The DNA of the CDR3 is TGTGCCAGCAGCGCCCGGACAGGGTCCTCCTACGAGCAGTACTTC.

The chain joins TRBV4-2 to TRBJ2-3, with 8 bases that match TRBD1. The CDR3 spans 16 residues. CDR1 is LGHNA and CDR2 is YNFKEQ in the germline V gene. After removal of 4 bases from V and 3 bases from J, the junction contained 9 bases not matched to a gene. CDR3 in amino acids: CASSLGQGRKTDTQYF. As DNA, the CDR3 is TGTGCCAGCAGCCTAGGACAGGGAAGAAAAACAGATACGCAGTATTTT.

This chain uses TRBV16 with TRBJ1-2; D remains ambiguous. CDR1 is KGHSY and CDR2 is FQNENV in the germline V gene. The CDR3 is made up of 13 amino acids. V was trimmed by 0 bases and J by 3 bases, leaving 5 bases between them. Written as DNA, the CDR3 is TGTGCCAGCAGCCAATCGAGTGACTATGGCTACACCTTC. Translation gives CASSQSSDYGYTF.

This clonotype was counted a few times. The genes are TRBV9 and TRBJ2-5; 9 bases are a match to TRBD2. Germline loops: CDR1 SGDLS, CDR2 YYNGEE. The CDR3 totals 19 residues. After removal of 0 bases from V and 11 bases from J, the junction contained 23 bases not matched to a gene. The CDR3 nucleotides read TGTGCCAGCAGCGTAGGGCTAGCGGGGCTGGAGAAGGCCTACAATGAGCAGTACTTC. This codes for CASSVGLAGLEKAYNEQYF. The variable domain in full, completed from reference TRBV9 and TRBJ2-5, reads DSGVTQTPKHLITATGQRVTLRCSPRSGDLSVYWYQQSLDQGLQFLIQYYNGEERAKGNILERFSAQQFPDLHSELNLSSLELGDSALYFCASSVGLAGLEKAYNEQYFGPGTRLLVL.

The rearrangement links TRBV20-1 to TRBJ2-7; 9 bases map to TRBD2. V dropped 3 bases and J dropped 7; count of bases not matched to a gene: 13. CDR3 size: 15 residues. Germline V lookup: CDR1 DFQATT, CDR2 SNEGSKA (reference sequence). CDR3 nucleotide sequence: TGCAGTGCTAGGGTTCTCCTTACTAGCGGGCCAGAGCAGTACTTC. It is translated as CSARVLLTSGPEQYF.